This TCR beta chain was recorded in a study of blood T cell repertoires in COVID-19. Study-level background: COVID-19 samples, acute and convalescent, were from the United States, Italy and Spain.

The CDR3 is 13 residues long. Germline-derived CDR1 and CDR2 are LGHNA and YSLEER. V was clipped by 4 bases and J by 8 bases, with 12 bases between them. Study processing details: Amplifying reference gene primers gave estimates of nucleated cell counts. Method: immunoSEQ multiplex PCR; TCRdb's copy keeps in-frame clones and lacks some. V and J calls plus clone size are reproduced from that table; the DNA served to infer D and trimming. This sample has approximately 160,000 clones, with more than 65% found just once. The material sequenced was peripheral blood. The source of this sequence is a woman in her fifties or sixties in a cohort sampled during active or convalescent COVID-19. The chain employs TRBV4-3 and TRBJ1-3; D is perhaps TRBD1 (5 bases). CDR3: CASSPELGDTIYF. Written as DNA, the CDR3 is TGCGCCAGCAGCCCTGAGCTAGGGGACACCATATATTTT.